Reported below is one TCR beta chain. What it binds is not known. Only in-frame clones appear in the TCRdb table, and some are missing; sequencing was by immunoSEQ multiplex PCR. The sample has roughly 79,000 clones, approximately 78% seen once. This sample is part of a study of T cell responses to AZD1222 COVID-19 vaccine. Whole-study context: Investigators merged groups given second doses at roughly 4 or roughly 12 weeks. Whole-study results and caveats: Regions left unmutated in variants are reportedly the target of nearly half of spike-specific TCRs. No day 14 peak samples; only post-peak repertoires were characterized. Females outnumbered males among donors, who were mostly white British; clonal diversity was possibly underestimated.

Germline CDR1 reads SGHTA; CDR2 reads FQGNSA. The CDR3 spans 18 residues. V lost 4 bases to trimming and J lost 0 bases; unmatched junction nucleotides: 12. Sample: peripheral blood, taken on day 0 of AZD1222 vaccination. The receptor was derived from an adult in good health. The gene calls are TRBV7-2 and TRBJ1-5, with 7 bases aligning to TRBD1. CDR3 nucleotide sequence: TGTGCCAGCAGCTCTTTTGGGCAGGGGGTCTTTAGCAATCAGCCCCAGCATTTT. Translated, it gives CASSSFGQGVFSNQPQHF.